A single sample is the source of the 31 T cell receptor beta chains below, sequenced in a study of blood T cell repertoires in COVID-19. Measured with immunoSEQ multiplex PCR; TCRdb has only the in-frame clones, and not every one. The sample shows 180,000 or so clones, over 75% of them seen only once. The sample consisted of peripheral blood. Receptor source: a person aged 70 to 85 with COVID-19, enrolled during active disease.

The chain has TRBV29-1 and TRBJ2-7; D is perhaps TRBD1 (6 bases). Germline CDR1 SQVTM, CDR2 ANQGSEA. With 4 bases removed from V and 4 bases from J, the gap between germline ends came to 17 bases. This CDR3 spans 14 amino acids. Here the CDR3 DNA reads TGCAGCGTTGTCCCAGGGGCGCAGGGGTACGAGCAGTACTTC. Amino acid sequence: CSVVPGAQGYEQYF.

For this clone: Other DNA sequences in the sample encode the same CDR3. J is TRBJ1-2 and V is TRBV19; possibly TRBD1 for D (6 bases). V lost 3 bases, J lost 5 bases, and 7 bases lay in between. The CDR3 length is 12 residues. The germline V gene has CDR1 LNHDA and CDR2 SQIVND (reference sequence). This chain's CDR3 is CASSIDRYGYTF. The CDR3 nucleotides read TGTGCCAGTAGTATCGACAGGTATGGCTACACCTTC.

The J gene is TRBJ2-2, the V gene TRBV28; D might be TRBD2 (7 bases). The germline V gene has CDR1 MDHEN and CDR2 SYDVKM. V was pared by 3 bases and J by 4 bases, with 12 bases between. The CDR3 covers 15 residues. CDR3 coding DNA: TGTGCCAGCAGTTTGGGGGGGCCTGGCACCGGGGAGCTGTTTTTT. It translates to CASSLGGPGTGELFF.

The V gene is TRBV7-6, the J gene TRBJ2-2; TRBD1 might be the D (6 bases). This CDR3 is built from 16 residues. Trimming removed 5 bases from V and 6 bases from J, with 19 bases in between. CDR1 and CDR2 (germline): SGHVS, FNYEAQ. For the CDR3, the DNA is TGTGCCAGCAGCCTACAGCTAGGGGGTTGGGCCGGGGAGCTGTTTTTT. Encoded protein: CASSLQLGGWAGELFF.

The chain's CDR3 is CAISDGQTGANVLTF. CDR3 nucleotide sequence: TGTGCCATCAGTGATGGTCAGACTGGGGCCAACGTCCTGACTTTC. The chain couples TRBV10-3 to TRBJ2-6; D not resolved. The CDR3 is made up of 15 amino acids. Per germline, CDR1 ENHRY and CDR2 SYGVKD. V lost 3 bases, J lost 2 bases, and 8 bases lay in between.

Comment on this clone: The sample has other DNA sequences that encode this CDR3 too. The rearrangement joins TRBV5-1 to TRBJ2-1; TRBD2 matches 11 bases. Per the germline V gene, CDR1 is SGHRS and CDR2 is YFSETQ. The CDR3 spans 15 residues. Trimming at V came to 2 bases and at J to 7 bases, leaving 5 bases not matched to a gene. The CDR3 coding sequence is TGCGCCAGCAGCTTAACCGGGACTAGCGGTAATGAGCAGTTCTTC. Residues: CASSLTGTSGNEQFF. The entire variable domain, with the rest obtained from reference TRBV5-1 and TRBJ2-1, is as follows: KAGVTQTPRYLIKTRGQQVTLSCSPISGHRSVSWYQQTPGQGLQFLFEYFSETQRNKGNFPGRFSGRQFSNSRSEMNVSTLELGDSALYLCASSLTGTSGNEQFFGPGTRLTVL.

The chain couples TRBV13 to TRBJ1-3; D gene ambiguous. This CDR3 region has 13 residues. V lost 1 base and J 3 bases, leaving 4 bases between the germline ends. Germline V gene data show CDR1 as PRHDT and CDR2 as FYEKMQ (reference sequence). The CDR3 DNA follows: TGTGCCAGCAGCTTAGCTAGTGGAAACACCATATATTTT. It translates to CASSLASGNTIYF.

The chain recombines TRBV14 with TRBJ2-7; D is unresolved. This CDR3 comprises 13 residues. CDR1 is SGHDN and CDR2 is FVKESK in the germline V gene. V lost 4 bases to trimming and J lost 6 bases, with 13 bases between them. CDR3 sequence: CASSLESSLEQYF. In DNA form, the CDR3 reads TGTGCCAGCAGCCTAGAATCGTCCCTCGAGCAGTACTTC. Using reference TRBV14 and TRBJ2-7 for the parts outside the CDR3, the full variable domain is EAGVTQFPSHSVIEKGQTVTLRCDPISGHDNLYWYRRVMGKEIKFLLHFVKESKQDESGMPNNRFLAERTGGTYSTLKVQPAELEDSGVYFCASSLESSLEQYFGPGTRLTVT.

The chain combines TRBV6-1 with TRBJ2-5; 10 nucleotides align to TRBD1. The junction had 3 bases not matched to a gene; V was cut back by 0 bases and J by 5 bases. Germline CDR1 MNHNS, CDR2 SASEGT. This CDR3 region has 15 residues. In DNA, the CDR3 is TGTGCCAGCAGTGAAGCGACAGGGGGCTGGGAGACCCAGTACTTC. This translates into CASSEATGGWETQYF.

The chain joins TRBV3-1 (or the pseudogene TRBV3-2) to TRBJ1-6, with 11 bases aligning to TRBD1. The CDR3 has 16 residues. Trimming took 1 base from V and 9 from J; bases not matched to a gene: 5. Germline-derived CDR1 and CDR2 are LGHDT and YNNKEL (reference sequence). The CDR3 region has the DNA TGTGCCAGCAGCCAAGGCGGGACAGGGGGTTTTTCACCCCTCCACTTT. It encodes CASSQGGTGGFSPLHF.

The chain combines TRBV12-3 or TRBV12-4 with TRBJ1-1; unclear D gene. Trimming took 3 bases from V and 11 from J, leaving 13 bases between them. The CDR3 is 12 residues long. In DNA form, the CDR3 reads TGTGCCAGCAGTTTGGATCTGGGGAGTGCTTTCTTT. Protein sequence: CASSLDLGSAFF.

The chain is built from TRBV7-2 and TRBJ2-3, with D possibly being TRBD2 (5 bases). Germline CDR1 reads SGHTA; CDR2 reads FQGNSA. The CDR3 totals 16 residues. Trimming cost V 1 base and J 5 bases, with 16 bases left between them. The CDR3 protein is CASSLGSRGTEDTQYF. In DNA form, the CDR3 reads TGTGCCAGCAGCTTAGGAAGCCGGGGAACGGAAGATACGCAGTATTTT.

The V and J genes are TRBV2 and TRBJ2-6; D call uncertain. This CDR3 is built from 15 residues. Germline CDR1 and CDR2: SNHLY and FYNNEI. V lost 6 bases to trimming and J lost 0 bases, with 9 bases between them. The CDR3 loop is CASRKLVSGANVLTF. The CDR3 region has the DNA TGTGCCAGCAGAAAACTGGTCTCTGGGGCCAACGTCCTGACTTTC.

The chain employs TRBV6-4 and TRBJ2-7; a weak D match, TRBD1 (5 bases). Germline CDR1 and CDR2: MRHNA and SNTAGT. V lost 10 bases to trimming and J lost 5 bases, with 18 bases between them. This CDR3 region has 13 residues. CDR3 DNA sequence: TGTGCCATCTTGGGCAGGGTAACCCACGAGCAGTACTTC. Its translation: CAILGRVTHEQYF.

The chain links TRBV6-5 to TRBJ1-1; D perhaps matches TRBD1 (6 bases). V gave up 7 bases and J gave up 1 base, with 13 bases separating them. The CDR3 extends over 14 amino acids. Germline V lookup: CDR1 MNHEY, CDR2 SVGAGI. The CDR3 bases are TGTGCCAGCAACGGGAGGGGGAGGAACACTGAAGCTTTCTTT. As protein: CASNGRGRNTEAFF.

This clone was observed a single time. The V and J genes are TRBV3-1 (or the pseudogene TRBV3-2) and TRBJ2-3; TRBD1 matches at 8 bases. This CDR3 region has 20 residues. The germline V gene has CDR1 LGHDT and CDR2 YNNKEL (reference sequence). Germline trimming cut 4 bases from V and 0 bases from J; bases unmatched to any gene: 18. In DNA form, the CDR3 reads TGTGCCAGCAGCCGCCACTCGGTCAGGACAGGGTATACTAGCACAGATACGCAGTATTTT. This sequence encodes CASSRHSVRTGYTSTDTQYF.

In regard to this clone: Other DNA sequences of this sample code for an identical CDR3. This rearrangement joins TRBV28 to TRBJ2-1; 7 bases are a match to TRBD2. CDR3 size: 15 residues. Germline assignment: CDR1 MDHEN and CDR2 SYDVKM. V gave up 2 bases and J gave up 2 bases; unmatched junction bases: 3. DNA of the CDR3: TGTGCCAGCAGTTTAACGGGACTAACCTACAATGAGCAGTTCTTC. This codes for CASSLTGLTYNEQFF.

This chain joins TRBV19 and TRBJ1-2; TRBD1 matches 8 bases. V lost 6 bases, J lost 2 bases, and 2 bases stayed unmatched. The CDR3 is 13 residues long. Per the germline V gene, CDR1 is LNHDA and CDR2 is SQIVND (reference sequence). The CDR3 DNA is TGTGCCAGTAGAGGGACAGGAAACTATGGCTACACCTTC. This encodes CASRGTGNYGYTF.

This clone was seen more than once but under ten times. This sequence joins TRBV7-2 and TRBJ1-6; D remains unclear. The CDR3 extends over 17 amino acids. The V gene lost 0 bases and the J gene lost 10 bases, with 19 bases spanning the gap. Germline V gene sequence: CDR1 SGHTA, CDR2 FQGNSA. CDR3 amino acids: CASSLAPTGVIGSPLHF. CDR3 DNA sequence: TGTGCCAGCAGCTTAGCGCCTACCGGGGTCATAGGCTCACCCCTCCACTTT.

The V and J genes are TRBV7-2 and TRBJ1-1, with 7 bases aligning to TRBD1. The germline V gene encodes CDR1 SGHTA and CDR2 FQGNSA. This CDR3 is 15 amino acids long. Trimming cost V 7 bases and J 2 bases; bases outside gene matches: 10. The chain's CDR3 is CASTRTGTANTEAFF. In DNA form, the CDR3 reads TGTGCCAGCACCCGAACCGGGACAGCTAACACTGAAGCTTTCTTT.

As DNA, the CDR3 is TGTGCCAGCACCAACGGGGGGATTTCCTATGGCTACACCTTC. Encoded protein: CASTNGGISYGYTF. The rearrangement uses TRBV6-1 and TRBJ1-2, with a weak D call TRBD1 (5 bases). The CDR3 runs 14 residues. V was pared by 7 bases and J by 4 bases, with 16 bases between. In germline, CDR1 is MNHNS, CDR2 SASEGT.

In DNA form, the CDR3 reads TGTGCCATCAGTGAGTCCAAATTGGGCACAGGGGGAAACACCATATATTTT. Its translation is CAISESKLGTGGNTIYF. The chain combines TRBV10-3 with TRBJ1-3, with a weak D call TRBD1 (6 bases). The germline V gene has CDR1 ENHRY and CDR2 SYGVKD. Trimming removed 0 bases from V and 4 bases from J, with 16 bases in between. This CDR3 contains 17 residues.

The chain carries TRBV9 and TRBJ1-6; TRBD1 might be the D (6 bases). The V gene's germline CDR1 is SGDLS and CDR2 YYNGEE. This CDR3 comprises 15 residues. The V end lost 3 bases, the J end lost 5 bases, and 12 bases lay between the germline ends. CDR3 protein: CASSALDSHNSPLHF. The CDR3 nucleotides read TGTGCCAGCAGCGCCTTGGACAGTCATAATTCACCCCTCCACTTT.

CDR3 DNA sequence: TGTGCCAGCAGTTACTCAGGAAGGGGGAACACTGAAGCTTTCTTT. Translating gives CASSYSGRGNTEAFF. The chain combines TRBV6-6 with TRBJ1-1, with a tentative D call TRBD1 (5 bases). The germline CDR1 and CDR2 sequences are MNHNY and SVGAGI (reference sequence). V was pared by 0 bases and J by 1 base, with 9 bases between. The CDR3 is 15 residues long.

This clone was counted between two and nine times. The V and J genes are TRBV6-2 or TRBV6-3 and TRBJ2-7; D not resolved. CDR1 MNHEY and CDR2 SVGEGT come from the germline V gene. V gave up 6 bases and J gave up 3 bases, with 6 bases separating them. This CDR3 is 11 amino acids long. The chain's CDR3 is CASSRVYEQYF. For the CDR3, the DNA is TGTGCCAGCAGCAGAGTCTACGAGCAGTACTTC.

The V call is TRBV5-5, the J call TRBJ1-2; D is unclear. This CDR3 has 13 residues. The germline gives CDR1 SGHKS, CDR2 YYEKEE (reference sequence). Trimming removed 0 bases at V and 2 bases at J, with 5 bases between. As DNA, the CDR3 is TGTGCCAGCAGCTTGGACTTCAACTATGGCTACACCTTC. This encodes CASSLDFNYGYTF. Full variable domain (remainder filled in from reference TRBV5-5 and TRBJ1-2): DAGVTQSPTHLIKTRGQQVTLRCSPISGHKSVSWYQQVLGQGPQFIFQYYEKEERGRGNFPDRFSARQFPNYSSELNVNALLLGDSALYLCASSLDFNYGYTFGSGTRLTVV.

This chain uses TRBV20-1 with TRBJ2-1, with 7 nucleotides matching TRBD1. The CDR3 runs to 13 residues. Germline-derived CDR1 and CDR2 are DFQATT and SNEGSKA (reference sequence). Unmatched junction bases numbered 5, after V lost 3 bases and J lost 6 bases. CDR3 in DNA: TGCAGTGCTAGTCGAGACAGGGTCAATGAGCAGTTCTTC. Translating it yields CSASRDRVNEQFF.

This clone was found a few times. The chain has TRBV11-2 and TRBJ2-7, with D possibly matching TRBD2 (7 bases). V was cut by 8 bases and J by 7 bases, with 27 bases left in between. Germline assignment: CDR1 SGHAT and CDR2 FQNNGV. The CDR3 totals 16 residues. The CDR3 DNA reads as TGTGCCAGCGCGTCTCGGACTAGTCTGAGGGGGGAAGAGCAGTACTTC. Its translation is CASASRTSLRGEEQYF.

This clone was detected once. The CDR3: CASSQALGIGPGQGVGYTF. The CDR3 DNA sequence: TGCGCCAGCAGCCAAGCGCTCGGAATAGGTCCGGGACAGGGGGTTGGCTACACCTTC. V is TRBV4-3 and J is TRBJ1-2; 11 bases fit TRBD1. V trimming: 1 base; J trimming: 7 bases; junction bases outside the gene matches: 17. This CDR3 region has 19 residues. Germline V gene sequence: CDR1 LGHNA, CDR2 YSLEER.

The rearrangement uses TRBV19 and TRBJ2-1, with D hard to call. CDR1 is LNHDA and CDR2 is SQIVND in the germline V gene (reference sequence). V was shortened by 1 base and J by 8 bases, with 3 bases between the two germline ends. This CDR3 spans 11 amino acids. CDR3 sequence reads: CASSIADEQFF. CDR3 coding DNA: TGTGCCAGTAGTATAGCTGATGAGCAGTTCTTC.

This chain connects TRBV30 to TRBJ1-5; possible D gene TRBD1, 5 bases. CDR3 length: 15 amino acids. Germline V lookup: CDR1 GTSNPN, CDR2 SVGIG (reference sequence). V gave up 1 base and J gave up 0 bases, with 10 bases separating them. CDR3: CAWSAGRDSNQPQHF. The CDR3 DNA sequence: TGTGCCTGGAGTGCAGGGCGGGATAGCAATCAGCCCCAGCATTTT.